The 20 T cell receptor beta chains listed next were all sequenced from one sample in a study of early T cells in non-severe SARS-CoV-2 infection. TCRdb processed the 5' RACE reads anew with MiXCR; each CDR3 protein has one entry. This sample has about 110,000 distinct CDR3 sequences, with 11% found just once. Sequenced sample: whole blood. The origin of the receptors is an adult who was a healthcare worker with PCR-confirmed SARS-CoV-2 infection or an uninfected control (not recorded which).

This clonotype has more than one count but fewer than ten. The chain employs TRBV28 and TRBJ1-6; a weak D match, TRBD1 (5 bases). V was shortened by 3 bases and J by 10 bases, with 25 bases between the two germline ends. The CDR3 spans 18 residues. Germline V gene sequence: CDR1 MDHEN, CDR2 SYDVKM. The chain's CDR3 is CASSLFGRGRGRPSPLHF. DNA for the CDR3: TGTGCCAGCAGTTTGTTCGGTAGGGGACGGGGAAGACCCTCACCCCTCCACTTT.

This clonotype came up many times. The chain has TRBV28 and TRBJ2-7; D is tentatively TRBD1 or TRBD2 (5 bases each). Deletions cut 6 bases from V and 4 bases from J, with 7 bases between. CDR1 and CDR2 from the germline V gene are MDHEN and SYDVKM. The CDR3 sequence is 11 residues long. DNA for the CDR3: TGTGCCAGCAGCAGGGAGTACGAGCAGTACTTC. It yields the protein CASSREYEQYF.

The rearrangement uses TRBV11-1 and TRBJ2-1; D may be TRBD1 (6 bases). V gave up 3 bases and J gave up 13 bases, with 16 bases separating them. The CDR3 has 13 amino acids. Germline V gene sequence: CDR1 SGHAT, CDR2 FQDESV (reference sequence). The CDR3 protein is CASSFDTGTQQFF. CDR3 sequence (DNA): TGTGCCAGCAGCTTTGATACCGGGACACAACAGTTCTTC.

The rearrangement uses TRBV9 and TRBJ1-4; D not resolved. There are 14 residues in the CDR3. Germline assignment: CDR1 SGDLS and CDR2 YYNGEE. Between the trimmed V and J ends, which lost 0 bases and 8 bases, there was a span of 11 bases. The CDR3 loop reads CASSVGPREEKLFF. DNA of the CDR3: TGTGCCAGCAGCGTAGGGCCAAGGGAAGAAAAACTGTTTTTT. Full variable domain (rest looked up from reference TRBV9 and TRBJ1-4): DSGVTQTPKHLITATGQRVTLRCSPRSGDLSVYWYQQSLDQGLQFLIQYYNGEERAKGNILERFSAQQFPDLHSELNLSSLELGDSALYFCASSVGPREEKLFFGSGTQLSVL.

In this sample, this clonotype turned up many times. V usage is TRBV4-1 and J usage is TRBJ2-7; no reliable D call. The CDR3 has 11 residues. CDR1 is MGHRA and CDR2 is YSYEKL in the germline V gene. Between the trimmed V and J ends, which lost 3 bases and 7 bases, there was a span of 7 bases. CDR3: CASSHLEEQYF. The CDR3 DNA reads TGCGCCAGCAGCCACCTAGAGGAGCAGTACTTC.

This clonotype was detected many times. The CDR3, as DNA: TGTGCCAGCAGCCAGGAACTAGCGGGAGTGAGGCAGGTGATCCATAACGAGCAGTACTTC. It codes for CASSQELAGVRQVIHNEQYF. J is TRBJ2-7 and V is TRBV3-1; TRBD2 agrees at 11 bases. Germline CDR1 and CDR2: LGHDT and YNNKEL (reference sequence). This CDR3 region has 20 residues. V shed 3 bases and J 5 bases; nucleotides not matched to a gene: 21.

In its sample, this clonotype was seen a few times. The chain employs TRBV4-2 and TRBJ2-7, with 9 bases lining up with TRBD2. V was pared by 0 bases and J by 5 bases, with 11 bases of the junction left unmatched. The CDR3 loop spans 17 amino acids. In germline, CDR1 is LGHNA, CDR2 YNFKEQ. This chain's CDR3 is CASSQELGGRARDEQYF. Here the CDR3 DNA reads TGTGCCAGCAGCCAAGAGCTGGGCGGGAGGGCCAGGGACGAGCAGTACTTC.

This clonotype was detected a few times. The V call is TRBV6-2 or TRBV6-3, the J call TRBJ2-1; 13 bases align to TRBD2. Germline V gives CDR1 MNHEY, CDR2 SVGEGT. This CDR3 spans 17 amino acids. Unmatched junction bases numbered 7, after V lost 6 bases and J lost 2 bases. In DNA form, the CDR3 reads TGTGCCAGCAGCCAGGGACTAGCGGGGTTTACCTACAATGAGCAGTTCTTC. The encoded protein is CASSQGLAGFTYNEQFF.

The gene calls are TRBV28 and TRBJ2-7; weak D call: TRBD2 (6 bases). Trimming removed 5 bases from V and 6 bases from J, with 8 bases in between. This CDR3 comprises 11 residues. From germline, CDR1 is MDHEN and CDR2 SYDVKM. DNA of the CDR3: TGTGCCAGCAGTCGGGAGCTCGAGCAGTACTTC. Its translation is CASSRELEQYF.

This clonotype was counted once. The CDR3 bases are TGTGCCACTATAGCGGGAAACACCGGAAACATTCAGTACTTC. This encodes CATIAGNTGNIQYF. The V gene is TRBV28, the J gene TRBJ2-4; 8 bases line up with TRBD2. The ends lost 10 bases at V and 6 bases at J; junction bases unmatched: 11. Germline CDR1 and CDR2: MDHEN and SYDVKM. CDR3 length: 14 amino acids.

The J gene is TRBJ2-1, the V gene TRBV6-2 or TRBV6-3; D is perhaps TRBD2 (7 bases). Trimming removed 7 bases from V and 4 bases from J, with 20 bases in between. The CDR3 totals 16 residues. The germline V gene has CDR1 MNHEY and CDR2 SVGEGT. In DNA, the CDR3 is TGTGCCAGCATCAGGGGAGGGAGCGGGGTTTACAATGAGCAGTTCTTC. Translated: CASIRGGSGVYNEQFF.

Turning to this clonotype: This may stem from a read error, because a much larger clone lies one nucleotide away. This CDR3 fails to terminate in the conserved phenylalanine or tryptophan, so it likely reflects a read error. The CDR3 region is CASSEILDATDTQYL. The CDR3 DNA reads TGTGCCAGCAGCGAGATCCTGGACGCCACAGATACGCAGTATCTT. The rearrangement links TRBV7-2 to TRBJ2-3, with unresolved D. CDR3 length: 15 amino acids. Germline V CDR1 and CDR2: SGHTA, FQGNSA. The germline V and J ends were trimmed by 5 bases and 2 bases, with 14 bases remaining between them.

This clonotype showed up just a few times. J is TRBJ2-1 and V is TRBV6-5; D is unclear. The CDR3 has 12 residues. CDR1 is MNHEY and CDR2 is SVGAGI in the germline V gene. Trimming cost V 0 bases and J 7 bases, with 4 bases left between them. Written as DNA, the CDR3 is TGTGCCAGCAGTTACTCCGGGAATGAGCAGTTCTTC. Protein sequence: CASSYSGNEQFF.

This clonotype occurred a few times. The rearrangement links TRBV6-2 or TRBV6-3 to TRBJ2-7; 9 bases match TRBD2. V was clipped by 7 bases and J by 2 bases; unmatched bases: 6. In germline, CDR1 is MNHEY, CDR2 SVGEGT. This CDR3 comprises 14 residues. The CDR3: CASIRTSVPYEQYF. CDR3 in DNA: TGTGCCAGCATACGGACTAGCGTACCCTACGAGCAGTACTTC.

This clonotype was seen repeatedly, ten times or more. This chain joins TRBV11-2 and TRBJ2-5, with 8 bases that match TRBD1. The V and J ends lost 2 bases and 3 bases, in that order; junction bases with no gene match: 5. The CDR3 contains 15 residues. Germline CDR1 is SGHAT and CDR2 is FQNNGV. CDR3 in amino acids: CASSLLQGGKETQYF. In DNA, the CDR3 is TGTGCCAGCAGCTTACTACAGGGGGGCAAAGAGACCCAGTACTTC.

In this sample, this clonotype turned up a few times. V usage is TRBV20-1 and J usage is TRBJ2-4; the D is unclear. The CDR3 has 14 amino acids. With 6 bases removed from V and 3 bases from J, the gap between germline ends came to 15 bases. Germline loops: CDR1 DFQATT, CDR2 SNEGSKA (reference sequence). CDR3 sequence reads: CSAVTVVGKNIQYF. The CDR3 DNA sequence: TGCAGTGCCGTAACCGTGGTAGGCAAAAACATTCAGTACTTC.

This clonotype has a count of ten or more. The chain uses TRBV4-1 and TRBJ2-4; TRBD2 agrees at 7 bases. Looked up from germline, CDR1 is MGHRA and CDR2 is YSYEKL. The trim removed 0 bases at V and 8 bases at J, leaving 7 bases unmatched. This CDR3 contains 15 residues. The CDR3 loop reads CASSQEAGLRDIQYF. The CDR3 nucleotides read TGCGCCAGCAGCCAAGAGGCGGGACTAAGAGACATTCAGTACTTC.

This clonotype occurred many times. The CDR3, as DNA: TGTGCCAGCAGTCACGCACTAGCGGCCTCTTTCTACAATGAGCAGTTCTTC. It yields the protein CASSHALAASFYNEQFF. The chain recombines TRBV12-3 or TRBV12-4 with TRBJ2-1; 8 nucleotides match TRBD2. V lost 5 bases, J lost 3 bases, and 12 bases stayed unmatched. The CDR3 covers 17 residues.

This clonotype was recorded many times. The rearrangement joins TRBV29-1 to TRBJ1-2; tentatively, D is TRBD1 (6 bases). Germline values: CDR1 SQVTM, CDR2 ANQGSEA. The CDR3 is 15 amino acids. V was cut by 4 bases and J by 6 bases, with 21 bases left in between. CDR3: CSVGRAQGTRDGYTF. The CDR3 DNA follows: TGCAGCGTTGGACGCGCGCAGGGGACTAGAGATGGCTACACCTTC. Complete variable domain (other parts from reference TRBV29-1 and TRBJ1-2): SAVISQKPSRDICQRGTSLTIQCQVDSQVTMMFWYRQQPGQSLTLIATANQGSEATYESGFVIDKFPISRPNLTFSTLTVSNMSPEDSSIYLCSVGRAQGTRDGYTFGSGTRLTVV.

The V gene is TRBV25-1, the J gene TRBJ2-4; a weak D match, TRBD2 (5 bases). The CDR3 totals 14 residues. Trimming pared 1 base from V and 6 bases from J, leaving 10 bases between. Germline V gene lookup returns CDR1 MGHDK and CDR2 SYGVNS. This CDR3 is CASSESVRGNIQYF. In DNA, the CDR3 is TGTGCCAGCAGTGAATCCGTCCGGGGAAACATTCAGTACTTC. The variable domain in full, completed from reference TRBV25-1 and TRBJ2-4, reads EADIYQTPRYLVIGTGKKITLECSQTMGHDKMYWYQQDPGMELHLIHYSYGVNSTEKGDLSSESTVSRIRTEHFPLTLESARPSHTSQYLCASSESVRGNIQYFGAGTRLSVL.